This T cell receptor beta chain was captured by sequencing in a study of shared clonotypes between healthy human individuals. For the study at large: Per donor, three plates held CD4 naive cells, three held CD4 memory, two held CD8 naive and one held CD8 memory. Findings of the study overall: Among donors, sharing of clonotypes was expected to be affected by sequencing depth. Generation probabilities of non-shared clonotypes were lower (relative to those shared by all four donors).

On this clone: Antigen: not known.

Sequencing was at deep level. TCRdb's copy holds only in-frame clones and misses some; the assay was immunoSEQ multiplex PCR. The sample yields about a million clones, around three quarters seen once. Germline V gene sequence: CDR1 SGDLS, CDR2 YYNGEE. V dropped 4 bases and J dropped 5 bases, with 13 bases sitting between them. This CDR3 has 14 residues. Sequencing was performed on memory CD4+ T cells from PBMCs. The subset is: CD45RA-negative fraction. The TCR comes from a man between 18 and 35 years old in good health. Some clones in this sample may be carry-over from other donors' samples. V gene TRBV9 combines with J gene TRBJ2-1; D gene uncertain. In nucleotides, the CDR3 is TGTGCCAGCAGCACACAGACGTGGGACAATGAGCAGTTCTTC. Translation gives CASSTQTWDNEQFF.